Listed below are T cell receptor beta chains from one sample, sequenced in a study of cytomegalovirus exposure and HLA in healthy donors. Clones were sequenced by immunoSEQ multiplex PCR, and TCRdb holds only the in-frame ones, with some missing. The sample has 120,000 or so clones, more than 65% seen once. The source material was PBMCs. The receptor source for this set is a man younger than 45 in good health and CMV-seropositive. Each CDR3 is given with its conserved first and last residue. The D gene is left open where the match is weak. Clone size is not always given. Where it is, it says once, few, many or a class for expanded clones.

size	J	V	D	DNA	CDR3
NA	TRBJ2-7	TRBV28	NA	TGTGCCAGCAGCCCAGGGGCTCCATACGAGCAGTACTTC	CASSPGAPYEQYF
few	TRBJ1-2	TRBV19	TRBD1	TGTGCCACCTCACCCGGGACAGGCAGTTTTGGCTACACCTTC	CATSPGTGSFGYTF
few	TRBJ1-4	TRBV4-1	NA	TGTGCCAGCAGCCAAGGGCGGGGACGACCGCTGTTTTTT	CASSQGRGRPLFF
NA	TRBJ2-1	TRBV9	TRBD2	TGTGCCAGCGGTTCCGGGACTAGCATGAATGAGCAGTTCTTC	CASGSGTSMNEQFF
NA	TRBJ2-1	TRBV19	NA	TGTGCCAGTAGTACTCCGGGACTTATGGGTAGTGAGCAGTTCTTC	CASSTPGLMGSEQFF
NA	TRBJ2-5	TRBV9	NA	TGTGCCAGCAGCGTAGGAGGCGGCGAGACCCAGTACTTC	CASSVGGGETQYF
NA	TRBJ2-7	TRBV5-1	NA	TGCGCCAGCAGTACCGAGCAGGGTACCTACGAGCAGTACTTC	CASSTEQGTYEQYF
NA	TRBJ2-3	TRBV9	NA	TGTGCCAGCAGCGTAGTTGATATGGCGGGGATATACACAGATACGCAGTATTTT	CASSVVDMAGIYTDTQYF
NA	TRBJ1-5	TRBV30	TRBD1	TGTGCCTGGAGTTCTGGTGGGACAGTCAATCAGCCCCGGCATTTT	CAWSSGGTVNQPRHF
NA	TRBJ2-7	TRBV28	TRBD1	TGTGCCAGCAGGGGACAGGGAATCTACGAGCAGTACTTC	CASRGQGIYEQYF
NA	TRBJ2-5	TRBV28	NA	TGTGCCAGCAGTTTTGGGGGTGGGGGCTTGGGAGAGACCCAGTACTTC	CASSFGGGGLGETQYF
few	TRBJ2-3	TRBV2	TRBD1	TGTGCCAGCAGTGAGGACAGGGGAGATACGCAGTATTTT	CASSEDRGDTQYF
NA	TRBJ1-2	TRBV28	NA	TGTGCCAGCAGTTCCGGGGAAGTCTATGGCTACACCTTC	CASSSGEVYGYTF
NA	TRBJ2-7	TRBV30	NA	TGTGCCTGGAGTGGACGACGGCCGGACAGCGCGTACTCCTACGAGCAGTACTTC	CAWSGRRPDSAYSYEQYF
NA	TRBJ2-5	TRBV27	NA	TGTGCCAGCAGTTTGAGGACTCAAACCCAGACCCAGTACTTC	CASSLRTQTQTQYF
NA	TRBJ2-2	TRBV27	NA	TGTGCCAGCAGTTTATCGTACAGGGCGGCCGGGGAGCTGTTTTTT	CASSLSYRAAGELFF
once	TRBJ2-7	TRBV27	TRBD1	TGTGCCAGCTCTCCCGGGACAGGATCCGAGCAGTACTTC	CASSPGTGSEQYF
NA	TRBJ2-7	TRBV25-1	NA	TGTGCCAGCAGTTACGGCTACGAGCAGTACTTC	CASSYGYEQYF
NA	TRBJ2-2	TRBV7-2	TRBD1	TGTGCCAGCAGCCATGGACAGGGGTCCGGGGAGCTGTTTTTT	CASSHGQGSGELFF
NA	TRBJ2-7	TRBV27	TRBD1	TGTGCCAGCAGTCCGCGTAAGGTGATGGACAGGGGGCACGAGCAGTACTTC	CASSPRKVMDRGHEQYF
NA	TRBJ2-2	TRBV7-9	NA	TGTGCCAGCAGCTTACTAGTCACCGGGGAGCTGTTTTTT	CASSLLVTGELFF
NA	TRBJ1-4	TRBV21-1	NA	TGTGCCAGCAGCAAACGCGAACTCTCGGGACTTGGTGAAAAACTGTTTTTT	CASSKRELSGLGEKLFF
NA	TRBJ2-3	TRBV5-6	NA	TGTGCCAGCAGCTTTACTGGAGGTACGCAGTATTTT	CASSFTGGTQYF
NA	TRBJ1-3	TRBV10-3	TRBD1	TGTGCCATCAATTCACAGGGGGCCAACTCTGGAAACACCATATATTTT	CAINSQGANSGNTIYF
NA	TRBJ2-3	TRBV7-2	NA	TGTGCCAGCAGCTTAGTAGGGGATAGGGCAGATACGCAGTATTTT	CASSLVGDRADTQYF
NA	TRBJ2-7	TRBV7-8	NA	TGTGCCAGCAGCTTATTGGGGGAGGTCGGAGCTCCCTACGAGCAGTACTTC	CASSLLGEVGAPYEQYF
few	TRBJ2-3	TRBV7-9	TRBD2	TGTGCCAGCAGCTTCTGGCGGGGGGTGACAGATACGCAGTATTTT	CASSFWRGVTDTQYF
NA	TRBJ2-3	TRBV5-6	TRBD2	TGTGCCAGCAGCTTGGCTTGGGCGGGGGGGCGGGGGCCAGATACGCAGTATTTT	CASSLAWAGGRGPDTQYF
few	TRBJ2-3	TRBV7-9	TRBD1	TGTGCCAGCAGCCCCCGGGACAGCGAATACACAGATACGCAGTATTTT	CASSPRDSEYTDTQYF
NA	TRBJ1-6	TRBV7-2	NA	TGTGCCAGCAGCTTACTAAGCAGGGCCGATAATTCACCCCTCCACTTT	CASSLLSRADNSPLHF
NA	TRBJ2-1	TRBV11-2	TRBD1	TGTGCCAGCAGTCAGGGACAGCGGTCGTACAATGAGCAGTTCTTC	CASSQGQRSYNEQFF
once	TRBJ2-2	TRBV7-2	NA	TGTGCCAGCAGCTTACTTACAGGGATCGGGGAGCTGTTTTTT	CASSLLTGIGELFF
once	TRBJ2-7	TRBV28	NA	TGTGCCAGCAGGGACATCGATAGGGGGACCCCCGAGCAGTACTTC	CASRDIDRGTPEQYF
NA	TRBJ1-3	TRBV27	TRBD1	TGTGCCAGCAGGCAGGGACAGGGGCTCGGAAACACCATATATTTT	CASRQGQGLGNTIYF
NA	TRBJ1-4	TRBV27	NA	TGTGCCAGCAGTTTAGAGGCAGCCTATAATGAAAAACTGTTTTTT	CASSLEAAYNEKLFF
NA	TRBJ1-6	TRBV6-5	NA	TGTGCCAGCAGTTACAAGTCTATCCATTCACCCCTCCACTTT	CASSYKSIHSPLHF
few	TRBJ1-1	TRBV5-5	NA	TGTGCCAGCAGCTTACAGGACACTGAAGCTTTCTTT	CASSLQDTEAFF
once	TRBJ1-5	TRBV18	TRBD1	TGTGCCAGCTCGCCCCCCGGGACAGATATACAGCCCCAGCATTTT	CASSPPGTDIQPQHF
NA	TRBJ2-1	TRBV9	TRBD2	TGTGCCAGCAGCCCCCCCGGCGGGGGGGCAGGGAATGAGCAGTTCTTC	CASSPPGGGAGNEQFF
few	TRBJ2-1	TRBV9	NA	TGTGCCAGCAATTCGGGGGACAATGAGCAGTTCTTC	CASNSGDNEQFF
few	TRBJ2-1	TRBV10-3	TRBD2	TGTGCCATCAGTGAGTCGCTCGGGGGGGCTAATAATGAGCAGTTCTTC	CAISESLGGANNEQFF
NA	TRBJ2-5	TRBV5-1	TRBD1	TGCGCCAGCAGTTGGGGACAGGGGCGAGAGACCCAGTACTTC	CASSWGQGRETQYF
NA	TRBJ1-5	TRBV15	NA	TGTGCCACCAGCAGAGGAGAAGGGGGCAATCAGCCCCAGCATTTT	CATSRGEGGNQPQHF
NA	TRBJ2-5	TRBV9	NA	TGTGCCAGCAGCGCCGCAGGAGGGTGGGGGGAGACCCAGTACTTC	CASSAAGGWGETQYF
NA	TRBJ2-3	TRBV27	NA	TGTGCCAGCAGTTTATCTGGGGGGGCTCGCACAGATACGCAGTATTTT	CASSLSGGARTDTQYF
NA	TRBJ2-7	TRBV30	NA	TGTGCCTGGAGCTACAGGGACGACGAGCAGTACTTC	CAWSYRDDEQYF